This T cell receptor (beta chain) was retrieved from a study of blood T cell repertoires in COVID-19. Overall study context: Acute and convalescent COVID-19 samples came from the United States, Italy and Spain. T cells, B-cell-depleted T cells, or PBMCs supplied cDNA or gDNA.

Seattle participants joined during active infection and were tracked over time. In the original analysis: Estimation of nucleated cell counts relied on the amplification of reference gene primers. Some clones are missing from TCRdb's copy, which holds only in-frame ones; the method was immunoSEQ multiplex PCR. The V and J calls and clone size were taken over from that table, and D and trimming were inferred from the DNA. The table shows 99,000 or so clones, with around 90% occurring only once. V gave up 0 bases and J gave up 1 base; unmatched junction bases: 12. The length of the CDR3 is 19 residues. The germline V gene encodes CDR1 SGHRS and CDR2 YFSETQ.

The gene calls are TRBV5-1 and TRBJ2-1, with 8 bases aligning to TRBD2. The origin of this receptor is a man aged 45-65 years with COVID-19, enrolled during active disease. Sequenced material: peripheral blood. For the CDR3, the DNA is TGCGCCAGCAGCTTGGCCGAGGAGCGGGGGATAAGATCCTACAATGAGCAGTTCTTC. This gives the protein CASSLAEERGIRSYNEQFF.